This T cell receptor beta chain came from a study of human T cells and chemical hapten exposure. Whole-study results and caveats: Alopecia in all donors means immunity may differ from healthy individuals. Patch test score tracked positively with PT1 expanded TCR counts.

Worth noting for this clonotype: As yet, its antigen is unknown.

Specified time point: patch test 1, 2 weeks after DPC sensitization. The treatment denotes: therapeutic diphenylcyclopropenone sensitization with weekly scalp DPC. Blood sampling preceded each patch test application. Individual cDNA molecules in this library carried unique molecular identifiers. TCRdb passed the RACE reads through MiXCR, listing each CDR3 protein once. This sample has 90,000 to 120,000 distinct CDR3 sequences; more than 9.5% occur once, and the top ten carry around 3.5%. The V gene's germline CDR1 is SGHNT and CDR2 YYREEE (reference sequence). The CDR3 has 13 residues. The ends lost 4 bases at V and 5 bases at J; junction bases unmatched: 5.

This receptor was identified in a woman in her forties with alopecia areata. Some clones in this sample may be carry-over from other donors' samples. The sample was whole blood, taken in connection with sensitization to the hapten diphenylcyclopropenone (DPC). V gene TRBV5-4 combines with J gene TRBJ2-5, with TRBD1 matching 7 bases. This CDR3 reads CASSHDRVETQYF. In DNA form, the CDR3 reads TGTGCCAGCAGCCATGACAGGGTGGAGACCCAGTACTTC.